These 24 T cell receptor beta chains originate from one sample sequenced in a study of graft-versus-host responses after intestinal transplantation. Their antigen targets remain unknown. The protocol was immunoSEQ multiplex PCR, while the TCRdb copy is restricted to in-frame clones and leaves out a portion. Of more than 95,000 clones in the sample, about 90% were seen once. This specimen consisted of unstimulated CD4+ T cells sorted from spleen or lymph node cells, obtained before intestinal transplant. The origin of the receptors is a human donor who received an intestinal transplant.

This chain connects TRBV19 to TRBJ2-1, with D perhaps TRBD1 (5 bases). The V and J ends lost 3 bases and 10 bases respectively, with 7 bases between them. The germline V gene encodes CDR1 LNHDA and CDR2 SQIVND (reference sequence). The CDR3 has 11 amino acids. CDR3 in DNA: TGTGCCAGTAGTATTGCAGGGGAGCAGTTCTTC. Translated: CASSIAGEQFF.

The CDR3 spells CASSLVGTPFGTEAFF. The CDR3 nucleotides read TGTGCCAGCAGCTTGGTTGGAACCCCCTTTGGGACTGAAGCTTTCTTT. The gene calls are TRBV5-4 and TRBJ1-1; no firm D call. The CDR3 runs 16 residues. CDR1 and CDR2 (germline): SGHNT, YYREEE (reference sequence). V was shortened by 0 bases and J by 5 bases, with 17 bases between the two germline ends.

This sequence joins TRBV4-1 and TRBJ2-7; TRBD2 is a possible D gene (6 bases). The CDR3 is made up of 17 amino acids. Trimming removed 2 bases from V and 6 bases from J, with 23 bases in between. Germline V gene sequence: CDR1 MGHRA, CDR2 YSYEKL. CDR3 protein: CASSQLHIGGLMAEQYF. Here the CDR3 DNA reads TGCGCCAGCAGCCAACTCCACATTGGAGGGCTAATGGCCGAGCAGTACTTC.

Turning to this clone: The germline gene is not matched at one end of the junction; a read error may be the cause. The rearrangement joins TRBV5-1 to TRBJ1-3; possibly TRBD1 for D (5 bases). In germline, CDR1 is SGHRS, CDR2 YFSETQ. The CDR3 spans 14 residues. This CDR3 reads CASSLRQGGDTIYF. For the CDR3, the DNA is TGCGCCAGCAGCTTGCGGCAGGGTGGAGACACCATATATTTT. Full variable domain (missing parts from reference TRBV5-1 and TRBJ1-3): KAGVTQTPRYLIKTRGQQVTLSCSPISGHRSVSWYQQTPGQGLQFLFEYFSETQRNKGNFPGRFSGRQFSNSRSEMNVSTLELGDSALYLCASSLRQGGDTIYFGEGSWLTVV.

This clone showed up just once. This chain connects TRBV6-5 to TRBJ2-5; no reliable D call. This CDR3 has 13 residues. The V gene's germline CDR1 is MNHEY and CDR2 SVGAGI. V lost 2 bases and J 5 bases, leaving 9 bases between the germline ends. CDR3 in amino acids: CASSYPPPETQYF. The CDR3 DNA is TGTGCCAGCAGTTACCCCCCCCCGGAGACCCAGTACTTC.

The chain combines TRBV15 with TRBJ1-5, with 8 bases that match TRBD1. The V and J ends lost 7 bases and 2 bases, in that order; junction bases with no gene match: 1. Germline V lookup: CDR1 LNHNV, CDR2 YYDKDF (reference sequence). This CDR3 spans 13 amino acids. The CDR3 DNA is TGTGCCACCAAGGACAGGGGCAATCAGCCCCAGCATTTT. It yields the protein CATKDRGNQPQHF.

Only one count was recorded for this clone. The chain carries TRBV6-5 and TRBJ1-2; D may be TRBD1 (6 bases). Germline CDR1 and CDR2: MNHEY and SVGAGI. Deletions cut 8 bases from V and 4 bases from J, with 11 bases between. The CDR3 extends over 12 amino acids. In DNA form, the CDR3 reads TGTGCCAGCTGGACAGAATTCTATGGCTACACCTTC. Protein product: CASWTEFYGYTF.

The chain is built from TRBV6-5 and TRBJ2-1; 11 nucleotides align to TRBD2. Trimming removed 4 bases from V and 0 bases from J; junction bases left unmatched: 2. The CDR3 has 16 residues. CDR1 is MNHEY, CDR2 SVGAGI, per germline. CDR3 coding DNA: TGTGCCAGCAGTTTAGCGGGGGGGAGCTCCTACAATGAGCAGTTCTTC. The encoded protein is CASSLAGGSSYNEQFF.

The genes are TRBV18 and TRBJ1-1; D unclear. The CDR3 is 17 amino acids. V gave up 4 bases and J gave up 0 bases, with 18 bases separating them. CDR1 is KGHSH, CDR2 LQKENI, per germline. CDR3 sequence reads: CASSLRTQKTLNTEAFF. The CDR3, as DNA: TGTGCCAGCTCACTGAGGACCCAGAAAACATTGAACACTGAAGCTTTCTTT.

The sample holds a few counts of this clone. The chain has TRBV4-3 and TRBJ1-5, with D hard to call. CDR1 and CDR2 from the germline V gene are LGHNA and YSLEER. V was shortened by 0 bases and J by 5 bases, with 5 bases between the two germline ends. This CDR3 contains 13 residues. CDR3 DNA: TGCGCCAGCAGCCAAGATCCTTATCAGCCCCAGCATTTT. It codes for CASSQDPYQPQHF.

This sequence joins TRBV18 and TRBJ2-5; 7 bases line up with TRBD1. V lost 8 bases, J lost 5 bases, and 8 bases stayed unmatched. The CDR3 loop spans 13 amino acids. The germline V gene encodes CDR1 KGHSH and CDR2 LQKENI. CDR3 nucleotides: TGTGCCAGCACAGGGGCCCGGAGTGAGACCCAGTACTTC. Encoded protein: CASTGARSETQYF.

The chain couples TRBV5-6 to TRBJ1-2; 9 bases map to TRBD1. The V gene end was trimmed by 4 bases and the J gene end by 4 bases; junction bases not matched to a gene: 8. The germline V gene encodes CDR1 SGHDT and CDR2 YYEEEE. The CDR3 totals 15 residues. The CDR3 DNA reads as TGTGCCAGCAGCGGCGACAGGGGGTTGATCTATGGCTACACCTTC. This codes for CASSGDRGLIYGYTF.

This chain links TRBV5-1 with TRBJ1-2; TRBD1 agrees at 7 bases. J gave up 2 bases and V 3 bases, and 7 bases lay outside the gene matches. This CDR3 has 15 amino acids. Germline CDR1 is SGHRS and CDR2 is YFSETQ. Here the CDR3 reads CASSSTGTANYGYTF. The CDR3 DNA follows: TGCGCCAGCAGCTCTACCGGGACAGCAAACTATGGCTACACCTTC.

The CDR3 coding sequence is TGTGCCAGCAGCTCGCGGCGACGGGAGGGCCTTCGAGCCGACTACGAGCAGTACTTC. Translation gives CASSSRRREGLRADYEQYF. V usage is TRBV21-1 and J usage is TRBJ2-7; the table's D call, TRBD2, has no DNA check behind it. TRBV21-1 is termed a pseudogene. This CDR3 is built from 19 residues.

V is TRBV5-4 and J is TRBJ2-1; 7 nucleotides match TRBD1. The CDR3 runs to 13 residues. Per the germline V gene, CDR1 is SGHNT and CDR2 is YYREEE (reference sequence). Trimming took 4 bases from V and 6 from J; bases not matched to a gene: 4. The CDR3 sequence is CASSTNRGNEQFF. The CDR3 region has the DNA TGTGCCAGCAGCACTAACAGGGGCAATGAGCAGTTCTTC.

This chain joins TRBV28 and TRBJ2-7, with no clear D. The CDR3 has 13 amino acids. Trimming left V 6 bases short and J 0 bases short, with 9 bases between. Germline lookup yields CDR1 MDHEN and CDR2 SYDVKM. Written as DNA, the CDR3 is TGTGCCAGCAGCCCCGTCAGCTCCTACGAGCAGTACTTC. It codes for CASSPVSSYEQYF.

The chain links TRBV7-3 to TRBJ2-1; D is uncertain. CDR1 and CDR2 from the germline V gene are SGHTA and FQGTGA. The CDR3 extends over 13 amino acids. The V and J ends lost 5 bases and 6 bases respectively, with 11 bases between them. DNA of the CDR3: TGTGCCAGCAGCCCCGGGTCTCCCAATGAGCAGTTCTTC. Encoded protein: CASSPGSPNEQFF.

The chain has TRBV7-2 and TRBJ2-7; D is tentatively TRBD1 or TRBD2 (7 bases each). V lost 2 bases and J 7 bases, leaving 18 bases between the germline ends. This CDR3 has 15 amino acids. The germline gives CDR1 SGHTA, CDR2 FQGNSA. CDR3 in amino acids: CASSLQGLRGGEQYF. The CDR3, as DNA: TGTGCCAGCAGCTTACAGGGCCTCAGGGGGGGTGAGCAGTACTTC.

This clone was found a few times. The V gene is TRBV5-6, the J gene TRBJ1-3; D ambiguous. The V end lost 3 bases, the J end lost 2 bases, and 0 bases lay between the germline ends. The germline V gene has CDR1 SGHDT and CDR2 YYEEEE. The CDR3 is 11 residues long. CDR3 sequence: CASSSGNTIYF. DNA for the CDR3: TGTGCCAGCAGCTCTGGAAACACCATATATTTT.

This chain joins TRBV2 and TRBJ2-1; weak D call: TRBD1 (7 bases). Trimming took 6 bases from V and 7 from J, leaving 16 bases between them. Germline lookup yields CDR1 SNHLY and CDR2 FYNNEI. This CDR3 contains 14 residues. CDR3 sequence reads: CASRGGGQWNEQFF. DNA of the CDR3: TGTGCCAGCAGAGGAGGGGGCCAGTGGAATGAGCAGTTCTTC. Together with reference TRBV2 and TRBJ2-1, the CDR3 gives the full variable domain: EPEVTQTPSHQVTQMGQEVILRCVPISNHLYFYWYRQILGQKVEFLVSFYNNEISEKSEIFDDQFSVERPDGSNFTLKIRSTKLEDSAMYFCASRGGGQWNEQFFGPGTRLTVL.

The chain uses TRBV7-9 and TRBJ1-3; D is unclear. V was pared by 3 bases and J by 0 bases, with 3 bases between. CDR3 length: 13 residues. CDR1 SEHNR and CDR2 FQNEAQ come from the germline V gene (reference sequence). CDR3 amino acids: CASSLDSGNTIYF. The CDR3 coding sequence is TGTGCCAGCAGCTTGGACTCTGGAAACACCATATATTTT.

The V gene is TRBV7-6, the J gene TRBJ2-7; 8 nucleotides line up with TRBD2. The germline V gene encodes CDR1 SGHVS and CDR2 FNYEAQ. This CDR3 has 14 residues. V shed 5 bases, J shed 4 bases, and the junction held 7 bases outside the gene matches. The CDR3 DNA sequence: TGTGCCAGCAGCCCTAGCGGGTTTAGGTACGAGCAGTACTTC. Amino acids: CASSPSGFRYEQYF.

The J gene is TRBJ2-7, the V gene TRBV23-1; D is perhaps TRBD2 (5 bases). TRBV23-1 is classed as an ORF, of uncertain function. The CDR3 consists of 15 residues. V was cut by 3 bases and J by 3 bases, with 15 bases left in between. The CDR3 reads CASSHRDSSRYEQYF. The CDR3 nucleotides read TGCGCCAGCAGTCATCGGGATTCTTCGCGCTACGAGCAGTACTTC.

J is TRBJ1-1 and V is TRBV19, with a possible D match to TRBD1 (6 bases). This CDR3 is built from 13 residues. The germline gives CDR1 LNHDA, CDR2 SQIVND (reference sequence). The germline V and J ends were trimmed by 5 bases and 2 bases, with 9 bases remaining between them. As DNA, the CDR3 is TGTGCCAGTAGTCACAGGGACAACACTGAAGCTTTCTTT. It translates to CASSHRDNTEAFF.